This TCR beta chain comes out of a study of shared clonotypes between healthy human individuals. The material for each subset, its genomic DNA, was split evenly across several immunoSEQ plates. The data were produced by immunoSEQ multiplex PCR, yet TCRdb's version contains in-frame clones alone and is incomplete. The repertoire consists of about 870,000 clones, with over 90% occurring once and the leading ten covering around 24%. Per germline, CDR1 SEHNR and CDR2 FQNEAQ (reference sequence). The CDR3 is 17 residues long. After removal of 5 bases from V and 5 bases from J, the junction contained 11 bases not matched to a gene. It was CD45RO-negative cells, positively selected for CCR7, that made up naive CD8 cells, with terminally differentiated effector memory CD45RA+ cells excluded.

J is TRBJ2-1 and V is TRBV7-9; TRBD1 matches 11 bases. Sequencing was performed on naive CD8+ T cells sorted from blood. The clonotype comes from a man aged 25 to 40 in good health. CDR3 protein: CASSTQRTGGEDNEQFF. CDR3 coding DNA: TGTGCCAGCAGCACCCAGAGGACAGGGGGCGAAGACAATGAGCAGTTCTTC. Combining the CDR3 with reference TRBV7-9 and TRBJ2-1 gives the whole variable domain DTGVSQNPRHKITKRGQNVTFRCDPISEHNRLYWYRQTLGQGPEFLTYFQNEAQLEKSRLLSDRFSAERPKGSFSTLEIQRTEQGDSAMYLCASSTQRTGGEDNEQFFGPGTRLTVL.